This T cell receptor beta chain was sequenced during a study of T cell responses to AZD1222 COVID-19 vaccine (dated by TCRdb to about 2021). About the investigation overall: Because spike-specific TCR depth and breadth did not differ between the two schedules, AZD1222 recipients who got a second dose at roughly 4 weeks were pooled with those who got a second dose at roughly 12 weeks. TCR sequencing covered 233 trial participants: 200 to 210 given two doses of AZD1222 and 26 given two doses of MenACWY control vaccine. Trial participants were enrolled by age into subgroups of 18-55, 56-69 and 70-plus years, and around 140, 26 and 57 TCR-sequenced participants, respectively, were included in these subgroups. Points the paper makes about the study in general: No day 14 peak-response samples were available, so repertoires were characterized only after the peak T cell response. Reportedly, almost half of the unique spike-specific TCRs recognized epitopes lying outside the regions that are mutated in the B.1.351 and B.1.1.7 variants. After two AZD1222 doses, both the breadth and the depth of spike-specific TCRs were significantly higher than at day 0 and than in MenACWY recipients. The 56-69-year group was small, and its depth increase did not reach significance, likely because of low power. CD4 TCRs associated with the vaccine covered the entire spike protein, and the dominant responses were in regions 160-218 and 743-854. Participants were mostly white British, with more females than males. The authors suggested clonal diversity may have been underestimated. Conclusions about previously exposed vaccinees are limited, since just five or six AZD1222 recipients were seropositive for SARS-CoV-2 at baseline.

To note about this clone: The target of this receptor is not known. No much larger clonotype is one base removed from it; base qualities were not supplied.

Read against the paper, the sample's time point label means: baseline before first vaccination. Samples from vaccinated people were obtained from the UK trials COV001 and COV002, which included a single-blind randomized controlled phase 2/3 trial of AZD1222 (ChAdOx1 nCoV-19) in healthy adults. Trial participant PBMC samples were collected at day 0 and day 28 after the second dose for TCRbeta chain sequencing. The CDR3 regions of human TCRbeta chains were subjected to immunosequencing. On the study's bioinformatics: Repertoire TCRs were matched against a reference library of SARS-CoV-2-specific TCRs generated with the MIRA antigen-specificity platform. Breadth meant the fraction of unique TCRs that were SARS-CoV-2-associated, whereas depth meant the fraction of total T cells that were SARS-CoV-2-associated. Using the MIRA data, every spike-specific TCR was mapped to the spike region that the TCR reacted to and assigned to either a CD4 or a CD8 class. Log10-transformed breadth and depth values were compared by one-way ANOVA with Sidak's multiple comparisons tests. TCRdb obtained this table from immuneACCESS and retained in-frame rearrangements with V and J assigned. These tables miss some clones; where compared with another copy, unresolved V genes account for less than half of the shortfall, and the remainder is unexplained. V and J calls and clone size are as listed in that table; D and trimming were resolved from the DNA. Counted in this sample were over 70,000 clones; about 85% of them appeared once. Roughly 22% of the sample is held by the ten biggest clonotypes.

The germline V gene yields SGHDT for CDR1 and YYEEEE for CDR2. The CDR3 measures 12 amino acids from cysteine to phenylalanine. Solely the CDR3 DNA is kept, with 36 bases framed from the first base. The trim is 0 bases for V and 7 bases for J, with a gap of 4 bases between the germline ends. This clonotype was obtained from an adult in good health. The sequences come from peripheral blood, collected on day 0 of AZD1222 vaccination. The sequence links TRBV5-6 to TRBJ2-2, with the D gene too uncertain to name. The encoded CDR3 is CASSLAVGELFF. The DNA sequence is TGTGCCAGCAGCTTGGCCGTCGGGGAGCTGTTTTTT.